These 4 T cell receptor beta chains were all obtained from the same sample, sequenced in a study of T cell responses to AZD1222 COVID-19 vaccine. Only in-frame clones appear in the TCRdb table, and some are missing; sequencing was by immunoSEQ multiplex PCR. The sample shows around 150,000 clones, 92% of them seen only once. The sample was peripheral blood, taken 28 days after the second AZD1222 dose. These receptors were obtained from an adult who received the AZD1222 COVID-19 vaccine.

CDR3 amino acids: CASSLGTSGREQFF. In nucleotides, the CDR3 is TGCGCCAGCAGCTTGGGGACTAGCGGGAGGGAGCAGTTCTTC. The J gene is TRBJ2-1, the V gene TRBV5-1, with 14 bases that match TRBD2. The junction had 0 bases not matched to a gene; V was cut back by 0 bases and J by 10 bases. CDR1 SGHRS and CDR2 YFSETQ come from the germline V gene. The CDR3 totals 14 residues.

The rearrangement uses TRBV5-4 and TRBJ2-3; a weak D match, TRBD2 (6 bases). CDR3 length: 16 amino acids. From germline, CDR1 is SGHNT and CDR2 YYREEE (reference sequence). With 0 bases removed from V and 2 bases from J, the gap between germline ends came to 13 bases. The CDR3: CASSLVRDPNTDTQYF. CDR3 DNA sequence: TGTGCCAGCAGCTTGGTGCGGGACCCGAACACAGATACGCAGTATTTT.

V is TRBV10-3 and J is TRBJ2-2; tentative D call: TRBD2 (6 bases). The ends were cut back, 5 bases at V and 5 bases at J, with 15 bases in the middle. Germline V gives CDR1 ENHRY, CDR2 SYGVKD. The CDR3 is 15 residues long. In DNA form, the CDR3 reads TGTGCCATCAGTCCTGACGGGAGAGAGACCGGGGAGCTGTTTTTT. It yields the protein CAISPDGRETGELFF.

The rearrangement links TRBV27 to TRBJ2-7, with D tentatively TRBD2 (5 bases). The CDR3 contains 15 residues. Deletions cut 0 bases from V and 3 bases from J, with 12 bases between. Germline lookup yields CDR1 MNHEY and CDR2 SMNVEV (reference sequence). Here the CDR3 DNA reads TGTGCCAGCAGTTTATCAGAGGGCATGGACTACGAGCAGTACTTC. Amino acids: CASSLSEGMDYEQYF.